This entry describes one TCR beta chain. There is no known antigen for this receptor. Base qualities are not provided; no much larger clone lies one nucleotide away. Collaborating institutions collected whole blood in K2EDTA tubes following their own protocols. Collaborator samples were shipped for TCRbeta analysis as frozen whole blood, isolated PBMCs, or DNA extracted from either sample type. The data are from a study of blood T cell repertoires in COVID-19 (dated by TCRdb to about 2020). About the investigation overall: Samples covering the acute and convalescent phases of COVID-19 were provided by collaborators in the United States, Italy and Spain. The repertoires were released in a freely available public database meant as a resource for research on the immune response to SARS-CoV-2. The material from the prospective study consisted of cDNA or gDNA derived from T cells, B-cell-depleted T cells, or PBMCs. Samples were obtained from the ongoing ImmuneRACE study (first 160 participants) and from about 1,300 subjects provided by 6 global collaborators. HLA class I and class II types, where available, came from metadata supplied by the sample provider rather than from assay-based typing. A de-identified subject ID, COVID-19 status, age in years and sex were almost always included in the sample metadata. Deeply sampled blood TCRbeta repertoires from subjects exposed to, actively infected with, or recovered from COVID-19 were included in the dataset. Points the paper makes about the study in general: The quantity of clinical and demographic metadata differed by source and by participant and was supplied without curation.

TCRbeta CDR3 regions were amplified from genomic DNA using the immunoSEQ Assay, a bias-controlled multiplex PCR. In the original analysis: The number of nucleated cells in each sample was estimated from the amplification of reference gene primers within the assay. To quantify the absolute abundance of each unique TCRbeta CDR3 rearrangement, sequence reads were collapsed and filtered. For each sample, productive Simpson clonality was calculated as the square root of Simpson's diversity index over productive rearrangements. Not all clones reach the TCRdb copy of this immuneACCESS table, which keeps in-frame sequences only. Checked studies attribute under half of the gap to unresolved V genes and leave the rest unexplained. V and J calls and clone size are copied from that table; D and trimming were computed from the DNA. The table for this sample lists 150,000 to 200,000 clones; about 77% of them were counted only once. Roughly 13% of the sample is held by the ten biggest clonotypes.

V is cut back by 1 base and J by 7 bases, with 1 base in the junction unmatched. The CDR3 goes from the cysteine to the phenylalanine over 14 residues. Left in the record is the CDR3 DNA by itself, 42 bases read in frame from the first base. The germline V gene supplies CDR1 LGHNT and CDR2 FRNRAP. The sequence is built from TRBV12-5 and TRBJ1-5; 10 central nucleotides agree with TRBD1. The TCR sequence derives from a woman aged 80 or over with acute or convalescent COVID-19. The material sequenced was peripheral blood. The CDR3 is CASGLGQGAQPQHF. DNA sequence: TGTGCTAGTGGTTTGGGACAGGGGGCGCAGCCCCAGCATTTT.